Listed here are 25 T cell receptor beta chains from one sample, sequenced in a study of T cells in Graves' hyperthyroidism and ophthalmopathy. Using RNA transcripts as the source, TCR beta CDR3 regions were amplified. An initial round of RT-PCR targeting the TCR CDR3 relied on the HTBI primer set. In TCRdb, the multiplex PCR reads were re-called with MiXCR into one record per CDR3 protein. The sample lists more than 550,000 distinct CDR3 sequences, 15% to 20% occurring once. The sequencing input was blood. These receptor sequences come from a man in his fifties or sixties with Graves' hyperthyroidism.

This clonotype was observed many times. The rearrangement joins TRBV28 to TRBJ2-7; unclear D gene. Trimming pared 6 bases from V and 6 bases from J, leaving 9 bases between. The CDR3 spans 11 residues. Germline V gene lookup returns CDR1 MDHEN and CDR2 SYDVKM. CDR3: CASSQMREQYF. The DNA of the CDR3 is TGTGCCAGCAGCCAAATGCGCGAGCAGTACTTC.

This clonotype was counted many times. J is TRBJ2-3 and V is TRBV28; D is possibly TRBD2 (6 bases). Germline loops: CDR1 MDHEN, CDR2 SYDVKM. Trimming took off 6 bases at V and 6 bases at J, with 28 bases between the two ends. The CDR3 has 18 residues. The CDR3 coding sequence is TGTGCCAGCAGCCAAAACCTTAGCGGCTGGGATAAGGGGGATACGCAGTATTTT. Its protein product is CASSQNLSGWDKGDTQYF. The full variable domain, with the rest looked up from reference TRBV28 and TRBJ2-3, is DVKVTQSSRYLVKRTGEKVFLECVQDMDHENMFWYRQDPGLGLRLIYFSYDVKMKEKGDIPEGYSVSREKKERFSLILESASTNQTSMYLCASSQNLSGWDKGDTQYFGPGTRLTVL.

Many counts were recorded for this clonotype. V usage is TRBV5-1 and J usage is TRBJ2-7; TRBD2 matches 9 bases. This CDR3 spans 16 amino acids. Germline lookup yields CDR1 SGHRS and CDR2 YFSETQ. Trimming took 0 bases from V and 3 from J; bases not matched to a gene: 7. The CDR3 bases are TGCGCCAGCAGCTTGGAAGGTAGCGGGAGTGTCTACGAGCAGTACTTC. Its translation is CASSLEGSGSVYEQYF.

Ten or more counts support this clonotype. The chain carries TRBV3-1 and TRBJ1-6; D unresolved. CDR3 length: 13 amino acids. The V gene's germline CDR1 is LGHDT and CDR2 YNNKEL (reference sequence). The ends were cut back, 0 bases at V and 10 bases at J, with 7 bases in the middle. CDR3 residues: CASSQDARSPLHF. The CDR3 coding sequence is TGTGCCAGCAGCCAAGATGCCCGATCACCCCTCCACTTT. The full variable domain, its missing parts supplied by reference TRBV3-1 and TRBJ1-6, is DTAVSQTPKYLVTQMGNDKSIKCEQNLGHDTMYWYKQDSKKFLKIMFSYNNKELIINETVPNRFSPKSPDKAHLNLHINSLELGDSAVYFCASSQDARSPLHFGNGTRLTVT.

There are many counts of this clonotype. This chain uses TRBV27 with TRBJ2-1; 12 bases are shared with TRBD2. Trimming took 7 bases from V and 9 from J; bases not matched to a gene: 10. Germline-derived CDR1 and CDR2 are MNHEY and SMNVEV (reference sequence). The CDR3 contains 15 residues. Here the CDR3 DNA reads TGTGCCAGCACCAAACGACTAGCGGGAGTGCGTGAGCAGTTCTTC. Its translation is CASTKRLAGVREQFF.

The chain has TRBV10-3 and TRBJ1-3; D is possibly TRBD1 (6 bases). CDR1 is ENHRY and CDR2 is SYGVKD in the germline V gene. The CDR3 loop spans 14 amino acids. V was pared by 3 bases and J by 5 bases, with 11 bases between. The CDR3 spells CAISEPRDRNTIYF. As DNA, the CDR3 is TGTGCCATCAGTGAACCTCGGGACAGAAACACCATATATTTT.

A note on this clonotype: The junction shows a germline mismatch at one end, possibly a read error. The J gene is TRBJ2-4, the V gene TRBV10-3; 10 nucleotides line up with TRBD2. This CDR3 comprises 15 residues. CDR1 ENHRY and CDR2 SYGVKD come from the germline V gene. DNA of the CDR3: TGTGCCATCAGCTCCGGGACTAGCGCCAAAAACATTCGGTACTTC. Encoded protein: CAISSGTSAKNIRYF.

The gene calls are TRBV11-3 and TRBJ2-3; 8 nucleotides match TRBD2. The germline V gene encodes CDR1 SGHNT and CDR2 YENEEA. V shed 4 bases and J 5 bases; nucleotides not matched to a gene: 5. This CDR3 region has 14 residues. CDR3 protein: CASSSGLDGDTQYF. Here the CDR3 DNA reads TGTGCCAGCAGCTCGGGACTAGACGGAGATACGCAGTATTTT.

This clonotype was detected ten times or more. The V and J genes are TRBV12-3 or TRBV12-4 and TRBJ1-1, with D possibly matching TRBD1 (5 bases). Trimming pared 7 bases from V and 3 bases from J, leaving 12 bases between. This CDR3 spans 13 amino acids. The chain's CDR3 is CASKTGRHTEAFF. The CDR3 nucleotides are TGTGCCAGCAAGACGGGACGGCACACTGAAGCTTTCTTT.

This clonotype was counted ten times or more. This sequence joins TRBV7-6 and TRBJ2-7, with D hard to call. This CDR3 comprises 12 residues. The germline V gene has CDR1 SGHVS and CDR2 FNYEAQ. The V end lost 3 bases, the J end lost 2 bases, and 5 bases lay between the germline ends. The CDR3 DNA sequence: TGTGCCAGCAGCTTCGAGGCCTACGAGCAGTACTTC. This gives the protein CASSFEAYEQYF. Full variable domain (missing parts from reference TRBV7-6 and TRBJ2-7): GAGVSQSPRYKVTKRGQDVALRCDPISGHVSLYWYRQALGQGPEFLTYFNYEAQQDKSGLPNDRFSAERPEGSISTLTIQRTEQRDSAMYRCASSFEAYEQYFGPGTRLTVT.

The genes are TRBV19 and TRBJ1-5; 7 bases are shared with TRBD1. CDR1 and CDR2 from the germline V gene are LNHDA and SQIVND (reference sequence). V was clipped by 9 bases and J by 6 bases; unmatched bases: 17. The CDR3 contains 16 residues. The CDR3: CASLRTGQPLSQPQHF. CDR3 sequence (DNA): TGTGCCAGCCTGAGGACAGGACAGCCTCTCAGTCAGCCCCAGCATTTT. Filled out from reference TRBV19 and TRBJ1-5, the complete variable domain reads DGGITQSPKYLFRKEGQNVTLSCEQNLNHDAMYWYRQDPGQGLRLIYYSQIVNDFQKGDIAEGYSVSREKKESFPLTVTSAQKNPTAFYLCASLRTGQPLSQPQHFGDGTRLSIL.

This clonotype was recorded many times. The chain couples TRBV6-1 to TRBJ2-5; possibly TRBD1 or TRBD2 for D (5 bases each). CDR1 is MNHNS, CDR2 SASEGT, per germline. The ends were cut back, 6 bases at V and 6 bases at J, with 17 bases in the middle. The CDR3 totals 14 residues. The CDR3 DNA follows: TGTGCCAGCAGAGACCCGGGACCGGAGAAGACCCAGTACTTC. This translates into CASRDPGPEKTQYF.

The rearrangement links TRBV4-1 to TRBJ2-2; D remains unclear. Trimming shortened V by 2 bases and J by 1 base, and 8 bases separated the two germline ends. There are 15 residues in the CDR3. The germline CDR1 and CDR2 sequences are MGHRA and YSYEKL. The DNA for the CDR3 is TGCGCCAGCAGCCAATCTCCGGGGAACACCGGGGAGCTGTTTTTT. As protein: CASSQSPGNTGELFF.

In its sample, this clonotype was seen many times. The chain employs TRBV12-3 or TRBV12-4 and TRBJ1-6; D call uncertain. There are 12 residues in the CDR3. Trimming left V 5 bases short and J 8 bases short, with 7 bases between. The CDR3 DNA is TGTGCCAGCAGTAGCGGTTATTCACCCCTCCACTTT. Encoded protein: CASSSGYSPLHF.

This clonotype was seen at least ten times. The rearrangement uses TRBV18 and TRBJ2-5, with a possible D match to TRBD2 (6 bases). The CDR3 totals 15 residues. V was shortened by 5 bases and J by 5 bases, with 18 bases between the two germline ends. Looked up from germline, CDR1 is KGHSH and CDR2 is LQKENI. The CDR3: CASSVPGLPRETQYF. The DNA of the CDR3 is TGTGCCAGCTCAGTTCCGGGACTCCCGAGGGAGACCCAGTACTTC.

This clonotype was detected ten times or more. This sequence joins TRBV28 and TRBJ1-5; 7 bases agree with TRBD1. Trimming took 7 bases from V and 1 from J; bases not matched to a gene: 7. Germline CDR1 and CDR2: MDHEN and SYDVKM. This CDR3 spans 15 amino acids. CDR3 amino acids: CASNRQGRSNQPQHF. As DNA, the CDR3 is TGTGCCAGCAATCGACAGGGTCGGAGCAATCAGCCCCAGCATTTT.

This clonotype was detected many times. The CDR3 loop reads CASSLGWGEVGEKLFF. CDR3 sequence (DNA): TGTGCCAGCAGCTTAGGCTGGGGGGAAGTGGGTGAAAAACTGTTTTTT. J is TRBJ1-4 and V is TRBV7-8, with D possibly TRBD1 on 5 matching bases. Trimming pared 1 base from V and 7 bases from J, leaving 16 bases between. Per the germline V gene, CDR1 is SGHVS and CDR2 is FQNEAQ. This CDR3 is built from 16 residues.

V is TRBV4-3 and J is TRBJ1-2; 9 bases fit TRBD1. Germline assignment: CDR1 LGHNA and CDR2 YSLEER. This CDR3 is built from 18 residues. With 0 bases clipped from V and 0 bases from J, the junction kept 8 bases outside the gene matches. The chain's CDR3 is CASSQDRRDRAANYGYTF. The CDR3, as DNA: TGCGCCAGCAGCCAAGATAGGAGGGACAGGGCGGCTAACTATGGCTACACCTTC.

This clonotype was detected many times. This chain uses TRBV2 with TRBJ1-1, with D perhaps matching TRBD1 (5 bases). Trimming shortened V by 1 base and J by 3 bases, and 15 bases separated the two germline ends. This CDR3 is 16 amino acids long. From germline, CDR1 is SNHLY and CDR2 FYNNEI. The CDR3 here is CASSEVGEQSDTEAFF. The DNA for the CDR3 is TGTGCCAGCAGTGAAGTAGGGGAACAATCGGACACTGAAGCTTTCTTT.

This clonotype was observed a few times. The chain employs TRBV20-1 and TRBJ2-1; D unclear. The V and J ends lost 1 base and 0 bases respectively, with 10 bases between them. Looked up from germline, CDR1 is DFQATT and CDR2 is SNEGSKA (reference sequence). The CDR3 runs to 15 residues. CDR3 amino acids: CSARGGPSSYNEQFF. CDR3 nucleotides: TGCAGTGCTAGAGGTGGCCCGAGCTCCTACAATGAGCAGTTCTTC.

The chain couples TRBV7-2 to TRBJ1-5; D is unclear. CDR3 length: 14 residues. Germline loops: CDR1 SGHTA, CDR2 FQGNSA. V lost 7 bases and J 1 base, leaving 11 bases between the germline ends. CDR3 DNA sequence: TGTGCCAGCAAAGGGTCCACAAGCAATCAGCCCCAGCATTTT. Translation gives CASKGSTSNQPQHF.

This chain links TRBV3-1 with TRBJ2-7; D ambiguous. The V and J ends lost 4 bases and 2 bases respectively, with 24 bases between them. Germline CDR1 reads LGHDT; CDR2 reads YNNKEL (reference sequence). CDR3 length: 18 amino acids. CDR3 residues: CASSPSFLTLKYAYEQYF. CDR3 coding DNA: TGTGCCAGCAGCCCATCATTTTTGACACTGAAATATGCCTACGAGCAGTACTTC.

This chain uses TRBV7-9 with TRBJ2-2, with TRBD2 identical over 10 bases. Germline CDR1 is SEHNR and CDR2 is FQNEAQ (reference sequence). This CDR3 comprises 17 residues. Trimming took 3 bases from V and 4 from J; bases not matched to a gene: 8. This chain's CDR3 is CASSLTGTSDGTGELFF. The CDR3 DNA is TGTGCCAGCAGCTTGACCGGGACTAGCGACGGCACCGGGGAGCTGTTTTTT.

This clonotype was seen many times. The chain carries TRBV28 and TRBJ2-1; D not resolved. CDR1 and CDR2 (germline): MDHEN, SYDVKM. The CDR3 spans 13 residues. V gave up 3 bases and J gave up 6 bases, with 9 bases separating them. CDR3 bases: TGTGCCAGCAGTTTTGGGGTGGCCAATGAGCAGTTCTTC. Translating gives CASSFGVANEQFF.

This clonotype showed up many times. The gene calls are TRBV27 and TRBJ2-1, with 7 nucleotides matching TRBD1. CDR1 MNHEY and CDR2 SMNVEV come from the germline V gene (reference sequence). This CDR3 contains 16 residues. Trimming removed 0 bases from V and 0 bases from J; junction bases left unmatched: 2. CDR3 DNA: TGTGCCAGCAGTTTATCGACAGGGAGCTCCTACAATGAGCAGTTCTTC. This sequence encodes CASSLSTGSSYNEQFF.